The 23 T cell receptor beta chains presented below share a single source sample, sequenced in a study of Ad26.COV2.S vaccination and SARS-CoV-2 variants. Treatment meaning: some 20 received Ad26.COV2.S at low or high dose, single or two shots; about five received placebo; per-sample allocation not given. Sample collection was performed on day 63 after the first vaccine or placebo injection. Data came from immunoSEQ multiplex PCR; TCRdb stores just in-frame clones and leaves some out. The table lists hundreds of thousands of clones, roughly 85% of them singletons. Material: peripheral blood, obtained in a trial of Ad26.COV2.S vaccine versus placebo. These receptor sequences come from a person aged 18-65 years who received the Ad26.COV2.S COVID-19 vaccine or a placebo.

The CDR3 coding sequence is TGTGCCAGCAGCGGACTCGACAGGGCCTACGAGCAGTACTTC. Protein sequence: CASSGLDRAYEQYF. The rearrangement uses TRBV5-6 and TRBJ2-7, with 7 bases fitting TRBD1. CDR1 and CDR2 (germline): SGHDT, YYEEEE. The CDR3 has 14 amino acids. Germline trimming cut 4 bases from V and 2 bases from J; bases unmatched to any gene: 6.

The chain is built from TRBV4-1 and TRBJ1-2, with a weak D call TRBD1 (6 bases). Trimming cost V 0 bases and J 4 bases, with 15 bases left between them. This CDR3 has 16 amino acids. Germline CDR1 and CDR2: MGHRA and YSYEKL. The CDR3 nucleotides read TGCGCCAGCAGCCAAGAGGGGGCAGGTTATAGCTATGGCTACACCTTC. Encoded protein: CASSQEGAGYSYGYTF.

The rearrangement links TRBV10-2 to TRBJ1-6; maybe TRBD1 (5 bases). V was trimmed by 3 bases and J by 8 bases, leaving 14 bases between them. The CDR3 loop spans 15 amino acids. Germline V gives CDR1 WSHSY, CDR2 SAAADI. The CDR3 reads CASSDVSRGDSPLHF. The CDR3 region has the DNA TGCGCCAGCAGTGACGTCTCCCGAGGGGATTCACCCCTCCACTTT.

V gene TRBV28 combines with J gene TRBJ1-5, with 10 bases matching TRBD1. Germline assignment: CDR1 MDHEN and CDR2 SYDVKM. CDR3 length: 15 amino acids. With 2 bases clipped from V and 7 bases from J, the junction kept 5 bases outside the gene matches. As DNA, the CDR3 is TGTGCCAGCAGTTTAGGACAGGGGGGGACCCAGCCCCAGCATTTT. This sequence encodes CASSLGQGGTQPQHF. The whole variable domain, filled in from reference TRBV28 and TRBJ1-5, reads DVKVTQSSRYLVKRTGEKVFLECVQDMDHENMFWYRQDPGLGLRLIYFSYDVKMKEKGDIPEGYSVSREKKERFSLILESASTNQTSMYLCASSLGQGGTQPQHFGDGTRLSIL.

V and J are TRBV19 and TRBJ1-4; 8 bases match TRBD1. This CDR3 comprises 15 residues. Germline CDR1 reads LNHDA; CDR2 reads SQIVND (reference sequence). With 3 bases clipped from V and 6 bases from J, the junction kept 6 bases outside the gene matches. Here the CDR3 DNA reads TGTGCCAGTAGTATCACCGGACAGGGCTATGAAAAACTGTTTTTT. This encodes CASSITGQGYEKLFF.

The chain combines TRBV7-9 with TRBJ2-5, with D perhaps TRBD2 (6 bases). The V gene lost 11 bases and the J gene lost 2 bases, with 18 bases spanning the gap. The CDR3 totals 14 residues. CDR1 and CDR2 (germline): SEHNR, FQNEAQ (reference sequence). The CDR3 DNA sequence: TGTGCCTCAGTCGCGCTAGCGAATCAAGAGACCCAGTACTTC. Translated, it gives CASVALANQETQYF. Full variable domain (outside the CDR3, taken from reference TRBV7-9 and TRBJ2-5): DTGVSQNPRHKITKRGQNVTFRCDPISEHNRLYWYRQTLGQGPEFLTYFQNEAQLEKSRLLSDRFSAERPKGSFSTLEIQRTEQGDSAMYLCASVALANQETQYFGPGTRLLVL.

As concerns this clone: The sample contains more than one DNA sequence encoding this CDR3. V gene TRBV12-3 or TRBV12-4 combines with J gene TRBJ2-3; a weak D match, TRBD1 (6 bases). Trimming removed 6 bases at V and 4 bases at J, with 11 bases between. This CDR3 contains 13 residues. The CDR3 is CASSLRGSDTQYF. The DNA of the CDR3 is TGTGCCAGCAGCTTAAGGGGGTCAGATACGCAGTATTTT.

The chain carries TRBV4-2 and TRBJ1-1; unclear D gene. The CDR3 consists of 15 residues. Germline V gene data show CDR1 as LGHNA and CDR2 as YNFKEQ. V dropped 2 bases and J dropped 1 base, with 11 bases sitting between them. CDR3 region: CASSQTDSRNTEAFF. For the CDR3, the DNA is TGTGCCAGCAGCCAAACCGACTCCAGGAACACTGAAGCTTTCTTT.

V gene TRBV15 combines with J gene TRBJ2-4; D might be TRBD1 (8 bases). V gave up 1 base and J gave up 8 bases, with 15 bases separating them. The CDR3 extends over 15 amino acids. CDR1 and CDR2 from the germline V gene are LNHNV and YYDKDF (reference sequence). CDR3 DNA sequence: TGTGCCACCAGCAGAGGTTACAGGGGGGGAGACATTCAGTACTTC. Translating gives CATSRGYRGGDIQYF.

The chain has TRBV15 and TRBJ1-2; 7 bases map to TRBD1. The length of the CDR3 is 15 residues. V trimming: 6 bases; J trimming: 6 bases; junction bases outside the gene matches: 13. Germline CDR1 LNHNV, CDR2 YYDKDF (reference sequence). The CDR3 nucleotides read TGTGCCACCAGAGCTCCTGGAGGGGGCTTCGATGGCTACACCTTC. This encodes CATRAPGGGFDGYTF.

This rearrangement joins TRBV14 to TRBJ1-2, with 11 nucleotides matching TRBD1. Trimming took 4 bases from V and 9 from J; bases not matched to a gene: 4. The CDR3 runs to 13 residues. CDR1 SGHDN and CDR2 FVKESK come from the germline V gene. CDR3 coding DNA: TGTGCCAGCAGCCCGGACAGGGGGCTGAGCTACACCTTC. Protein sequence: CASSPDRGLSYTF.

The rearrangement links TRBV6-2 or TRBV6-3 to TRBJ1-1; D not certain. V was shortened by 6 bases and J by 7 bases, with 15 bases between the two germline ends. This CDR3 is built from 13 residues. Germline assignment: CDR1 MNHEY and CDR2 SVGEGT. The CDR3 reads CASSTMWVGEAFF. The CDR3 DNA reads TGTGCCAGCAGCACCATGTGGGTTGGTGAAGCTTTCTTT.

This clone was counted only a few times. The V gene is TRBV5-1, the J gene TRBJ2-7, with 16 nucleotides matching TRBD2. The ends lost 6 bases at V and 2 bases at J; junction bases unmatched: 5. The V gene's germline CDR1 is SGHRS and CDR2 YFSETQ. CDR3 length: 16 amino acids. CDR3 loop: CASTLGTSGGAYEQYF. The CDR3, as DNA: TGCGCCAGCACCCTGGGGACTAGCGGGGGGGCCTACGAGCAGTACTTC.

The CDR3 sequence: CASSLYTEKNTEAFF. CDR3 coding DNA: TGTGCCAGCAGCTTATACACGGAGAAGAACACTGAAGCTTTCTTT. The genes are TRBV7-3 and TRBJ1-1; D unclear. Trimming cost V 2 bases and J 1 base, with 11 bases left between them. CDR1 is SGHTA and CDR2 is FQGTGA in the germline V gene. The CDR3 runs 15 residues.

The CDR3 bases are TGTGCCAGTAGTACCTTCGCGAACACTGAAGCTTTCTTT. Translation: CASSTFANTEAFF. This sequence joins TRBV19 and TRBJ1-1; no clear D gene. This CDR3 comprises 13 residues. Trimming shortened V by 4 bases and J by 1 base, and 7 bases separated the two germline ends. The V gene's germline CDR1 is LNHDA and CDR2 SQIVND (reference sequence). Based on the CDR3 plus reference TRBV19 and TRBJ1-1, the full variable domain is DGGITQSPKYLFRKEGQNVTLSCEQNLNHDAMYWYRQDPGQGLRLIYYSQIVNDFQKGDIAEGYSVSREKKESFPLTVTSAQKNPTAFYLCASSTFANTEAFFGQGTRLTVV.

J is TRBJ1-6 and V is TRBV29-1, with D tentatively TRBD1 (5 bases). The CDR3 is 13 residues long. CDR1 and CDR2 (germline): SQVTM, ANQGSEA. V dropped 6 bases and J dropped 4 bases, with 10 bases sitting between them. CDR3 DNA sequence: TGCAGCGTCCAGGGAAATTATAATTCACCCCTCCACTTT. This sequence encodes CSVQGNYNSPLHF.

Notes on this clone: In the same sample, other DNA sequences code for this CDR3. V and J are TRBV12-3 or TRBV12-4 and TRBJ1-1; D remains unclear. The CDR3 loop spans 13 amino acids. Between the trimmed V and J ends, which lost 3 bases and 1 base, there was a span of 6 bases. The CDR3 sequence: CASSFGQNTEAFF. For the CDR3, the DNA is TGTGCCAGCAGTTTTGGTCAGAACACTGAAGCTTTCTTT.

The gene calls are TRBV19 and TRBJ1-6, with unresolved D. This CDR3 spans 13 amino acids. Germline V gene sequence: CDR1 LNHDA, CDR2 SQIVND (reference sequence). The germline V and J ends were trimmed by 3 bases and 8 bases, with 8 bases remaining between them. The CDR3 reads CASSISWDSPLHF. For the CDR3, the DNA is TGTGCCAGTAGTATTAGCTGGGATTCACCCCTCCACTTT.

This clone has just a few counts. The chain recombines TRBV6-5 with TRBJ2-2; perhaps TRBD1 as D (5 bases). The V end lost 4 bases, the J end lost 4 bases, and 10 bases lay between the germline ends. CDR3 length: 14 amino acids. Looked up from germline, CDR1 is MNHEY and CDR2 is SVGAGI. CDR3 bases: TGTGCCAGCAGTTGGCCGCAGGGCACCGGGGAGCTGTTTTTT. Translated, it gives CASSWPQGTGELFF.

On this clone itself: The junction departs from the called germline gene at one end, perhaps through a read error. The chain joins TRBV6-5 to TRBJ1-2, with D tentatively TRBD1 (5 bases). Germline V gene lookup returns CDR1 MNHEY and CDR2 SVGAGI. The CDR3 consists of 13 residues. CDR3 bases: TGTGCCAGCAGTGACTCACGGGGGTATGACTACACCTTC. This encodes CASSDSRGYDYTF.

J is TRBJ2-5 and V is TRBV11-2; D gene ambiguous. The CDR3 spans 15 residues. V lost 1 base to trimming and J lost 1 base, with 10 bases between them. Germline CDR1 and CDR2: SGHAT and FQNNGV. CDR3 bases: TGTGCCAGCAGCTTAGTAGGGCGGACCCAAGAGACCCAGTACTTC. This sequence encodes CASSLVGRTQETQYF.

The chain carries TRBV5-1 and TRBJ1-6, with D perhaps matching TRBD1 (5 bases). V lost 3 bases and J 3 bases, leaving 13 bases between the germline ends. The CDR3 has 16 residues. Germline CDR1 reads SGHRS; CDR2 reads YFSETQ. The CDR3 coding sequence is TGCGCCAGCAGCTCCGCAGGGACTGGCTATAATTCACCCCTCCACTTT. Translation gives CASSSAGTGYNSPLHF.

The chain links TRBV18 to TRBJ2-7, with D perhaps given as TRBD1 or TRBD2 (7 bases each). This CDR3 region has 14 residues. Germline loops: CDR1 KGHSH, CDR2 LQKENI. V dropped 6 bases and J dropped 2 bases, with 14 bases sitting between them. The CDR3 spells CASSRQGLTYEQYF. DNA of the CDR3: TGTGCCAGCTCTCGACAGGGACTAACCTACGAGCAGTACTTC.